This T cell receptor beta chain was recorded in a study of response to subunit inactivated influenza vaccine. Details on this clonotype: A much larger clone sits a single nucleotide away, making a read error possible.

TCRdb reanalysed the RT-PCR reads using MiXCR and keeps one entry per CDR3 protein. The sample records 500,000 to 600,000 distinct CDR3 sequences, 12% being singletons. The sequence was collected from a man aged 45-65 years who received an inactivated influenza vaccine. The material sequenced was PBMCs from blood, taken on the day of vaccination.

CDR3 loop: CASSEGGGYEQFF. Here the CDR3 DNA reads TGTGCCAGCAGTGAAGGGGGGGGCTATGAGCAGTTCTTC. The chain joins TRBV6-1 to TRBJ2-1; possibly TRBD2 for D (7 bases). Germline assignment: CDR1 MNHNS and CDR2 SASEGT. This CDR3 has 13 residues. Trimming took off 1 base at V and 8 bases at J, with 9 bases between the two ends.